The TCR beta chain described here comes from a study of blood T cell repertoires in COVID-19. Study-level information: The study drew acute and convalescent COVID-19 samples from the United States, Italy and Spain. In each case, the material was cDNA or gDNA derived from T cells, B-cell-depleted T cells, or PBMCs.

Per the authors' pipeline: Reference gene primer amplification gave nucleated cell count estimates. Libraries were prepared by immunoSEQ multiplex PCR; TCRdb keeps only in-frame clonotypes and omits some of them. V and J calls and clone size are copied from that table; D and trimming were computed from the DNA. The profile covers 100,000 to 150,000 clones, with approximately 82% appearing a single time and roughly 4% taken by the ten largest. The CDR3 has 14 amino acids. This chain connects TRBV1 to TRBJ1-2; the table calls TRBD1, which could not be checked here. TRBV1 constitutes a pseudogene. What was sequenced was peripheral blood. The TCR comes from a woman in her forties or fifties with acute or convalescent COVID-19. The CDR3, as DNA: TGCACCAGCAGGTGGGTGACAGGGATTTGTCGCTACACCTTC. Amino acids: CTSRWVTGICRYTF.